The rows below give T cell receptor beta chains drawn from one sample of a study of PD-1 blockade in classical Hodgkin lymphoma. Some clones are missing from TCRdb's copy, which holds only in-frame ones; the method was immunoSEQ multiplex PCR. The sample has roughly 29,000 clones, approximately 89% seen once. Sequences were obtained from peripheral blood mononuclear cells (PBMCs). All receptors come from a human donor with classical Hodgkin lymphoma. Each CDR3 is given with its conserved first and last residue. The D gene is left open where the match is weak. Clone size is given for some rows only: seen once, a few or many times, or a class if the clone is expanded.

TRBJ1-2,TRBV6-6,.,.,CASIPTPRNYGYTF,TGTGCCAGCATTCCCACACCACGAAACTATGGCTACACCTTC
TRBJ2-2,TRBV9,few,TRBD1,CASSVQGTGGTGELFF,TGTGCCAGCAGCGTGCAGGGGACAGGGGGCACCGGGGAGCTGTTTTTT
TRBJ1-1,TRBV19,.,.,CASSIALGVKNTEAFF,TGTGCCAGTAGTATAGCTTTGGGGGTGAAGAACACTGAAGCTTTCTTT
TRBJ1-3,TRBV28,once,.,CASSPDSGNTIYF,TGTGCCAGCAGTCCGGACTCTGGAAACACCATATATTTT
TRBJ2-5,TRBV19,.,TRBD1,CASSGLPGQGATQYF,TGTGCCAGTAGTGGACTACCGGGACAGGGCGCCACCCAGTACTTC
TRBJ1-4,TRBV28,.,.,CASSLGREKLFF,TGTGCCAGCAGTTTAGGGAGGGAAAAACTGTTTTTT
TRBJ2-2,TRBV7-9,large,TRBD1,CASSFPKTGTSTGELFF,TGTGCCAGCAGCTTCCCCAAGACAGGGACGAGCACCGGGGAGCTGTTTTTT
TRBJ2-1,TRBV7-9,.,TRBD2,CASSLAGTSGSARQFF,TGTGCCAGCAGCTTAGCGGGGACTAGCGGGAGTGCGCGGCAGTTCTTC
TRBJ2-2,TRBV6-5,.,.,CASMTGAGTGELFF,TGTGCCAGCATGACGGGGGCCGGCACCGGGGAGCTGTTTTTT
TRBJ2-7,TRBV6-4,.,TRBD2,CASSELGGRPFEQYF,TGTGCCAGCAGTGAACTTGGCGGGAGGCCCTTTGAGCAGTACTTC
TRBJ2-5,TRBV6-6,.,.,CATKGGSGETQYF,TGTGCCACCAAGGGGGGGTCGGGGGAGACCCAGTACTTC
TRBJ2-1,TRBV4-3,.,.,CASSQDNDWGSPQFF,TGCGCCAGCAGCCAGGATAATGATTGGGGCTCCCCGCAGTTCTTC
TRBJ1-1,TRBV2,.,.,CASMWGGTEAFF,TGTGCCAGTATGTGGGGCGGCACTGAAGCTTTCTTT
TRBJ1-1,TRBV5-8,.,.,CASSPLRTTEAFF,TGTGCCAGCAGCCCGCTTAGGACCACTGAAGCTTTCTTT
TRBJ1-2,TRBV7-2,.,.,CASSLLGSGEYGYTF,TGTGCCAGCAGCTTATTGGGAAGTGGGGAGTATGGCTACACCTTC
TRBJ1-2,TRBV5-6,.,.,CASSRGSTGGYTF,TGTGCCAGCAGCCGGGGGTCCACGGGAGGCTACACCTTC
TRBJ1-4,TRBV25-1,.,.,CASSEHRHNEKLFF,TGTGCCAGCAGTGAACACAGACATAATGAAAAACTGTTTTTT
TRBJ1-2,TRBV6-5,.,TRBD1,CASSYRGPDYGYTF,TGTGCCAGCAGTTACAGGGGGCCGGACTATGGCTACACCTTC
TRBJ1-1,TRBV28,.,.,CASSPRENTEAFF,TGTGCCAGCAGCCCACGGGAGAACACTGAAGCTTTCTTT
TRBJ2-7,TRBV7-2,.,.,CASSLGVGDKQYF,TGTGCCAGCAGCTTAGGGGTGGGAGACAAGCAGTACTTC
TRBJ2-1,TRBV6-4,.,.,CASSVEVGNEQFF,TGTGCCAGCAGTGTCGAGGTAGGGAATGAGCAGTTCTTC
TRBJ2-7,TRBV7-2,.,.,CASSLKTDYEQYF,TGTGCCAGCAGCTTAAAGACAGACTACGAGCAGTACTTC
TRBJ1-2,TRBV28,.,.,CASSKQANYGYTF,TGTGCCAGCAGTAAACAGGCTAACTATGGCTACACCTTC
TRBJ2-2,TRBV7-7,.,TRBD2,CASSLASGSITGELFF,TGTGCCAGCAGCTTAGCCAGCGGGAGCATCACCGGGGAGCTGTTTTTT
TRBJ1-2,TRBV18,.,.,CASSANRVLASRGYTF,TGTGCCAGCTCAGCCAACAGGGTCCTGGCCTCACGGGGCTACACCTTC
TRBJ2-7,TRBV30,.,TRBD1,CAWTTGAYEQYF,TGTGCCTGGACGACAGGGGCCTACGAGCAGTACTTC
TRBJ2-7,TRBV2,.,TRBD1,CASHFRQGRDEQYF,TGTGCCTCCCACTTCCGACAGGGGAGAGACGAGCAGTACTTC
TRBJ1-2,TRBV19,few,.,CASTYGGSLQHGYTF,TGTGCCAGTACCTATGGGGGTTCCCTTCAACATGGCTACACCTTC
TRBJ1-2,TRBV29-1,few,.,CSGVDDNYGYTF,TGCAGCGGGGTAGACGATAACTATGGCTACACCTTC
TRBJ2-1,TRBV7-6,.,.,CASSSLEASRTNEQFF,TGTGCCAGCAGCTCGCTTGAGGCTAGCCGCACAAATGAGCAGTTCTTC
TRBJ2-6,TRBV6-1,few,.,CASSGASGANVLTF,TGTGCCAGCAGTGGGGCTTCCGGGGCCAACGTCCTGACTTTC
TRBJ2-7,TRBV5-1,once,.,CASSLMGYEQYF,TGCGCCAGCAGCTTGATGGGCTACGAGCAGTACTTC
TRBJ2-7,TRBV6-6,.,.,CASSSVQTYEQYF,TGTGCCAGCAGTTCTGTACAGACCTACGAGCAGTACTTC
TRBJ2-1,TRBV5-6,.,.,CASSPLMGVRNEQFF,TGTGCCAGCAGCCCGCTGATGGGGGTTCGGAATGAGCAGTTCTTC
TRBJ1-2,TRBV27,.,.,CASRRGANYGYTF,TGTGCCAGCAGGAGGGGCGCTAACTATGGCTACACCTTC
TRBJ2-1,TRBV28,.,TRBD1,CASSLDRGLDNEQFF,TGTGCCAGCAGTTTGGACAGGGGGCTCGACAATGAGCAGTTCTTC
TRBJ1-1,TRBV6-1,once,TRBD1,CASTREGATNTEAFF,TGTGCCAGCACCCGTGAGGGGGCGACGAACACTGAAGCTTTCTTT
TRBJ2-3,TRBV4-2,once,.,CASSQGNWRASSTDTQYF,TGTGCCAGCAGCCAAGGTAATTGGCGAGCTTCTAGCACAGATACGCAGTATTTT
TRBJ2-2,TRBV2,.,TRBD2,CASSVLASGELFF,TGTGCCAGCAGTGTACTAGCGTCCGGGGAGCTGTTTTTT
TRBJ1-5,TRBV12-5,.,.,CASGLARSAPAF,TGTGCTAGTGGTTTGGCGCGGTCAGCCCCAGCATTT
TRBJ1-2,TRBV7-9,.,.,CASSPGSYGYTF,TGTGCCAGCAGCCCGGGGTCCTATGGCTACACCTTC
TRBJ2-1,TRBV7-9,.,TRBD2,CASSDRLAGNLVHNEQFF,TGTGCCAGCAGCGATAGACTAGCGGGAAACTTGGTACACAATGAGCAGTTCTTC
TRBJ1-1,TRBV6-1,.,.,CASGEFYGEAFF,TGTGCCAGCGGTGAGTTCTATGGTGAAGCTTTCTTT
TRBJ2-5,TRBV5-5,.,TRBD1,CASSPSRVGGGETQYF,TGTGCCAGCAGCCCGAGCCGTGTAGGGGGCGGAGAGACCCAGTACTTC
TRBJ2-6,TRBV28,.,.,CASSTAGSSGANVLTF,TGTGCCAGCAGTACCGCGGGCAGCTCTGGGGCCAACGTCCTGACTTTC
TRBJ1-3,TRBV10-3,.,.,CAISGSGNTIYF,TGTGCCATCAGTGGGTCGGGAAACACCATATATTTT
TRBJ1-1,TRBV5-1,once,.,CASSLDYSTEAFF,TGCGCCAGCAGCTTGGATTATAGCACTGAAGCTTTCTTT
TRBJ2-7,TRBV5-5,few,TRBD1,CASSTTGDYEQYF,TGTGCCAGCAGTACGACAGGGGACTACGAGCAGTACTTC
TRBJ1-4,TRBV4-3,.,.,CASSQDSTVNEKLFF,TGCGCCAGCAGCCAAGATAGTACAGTCAATGAAAAACTGTTTTTT